Shown below are 30 T cell receptor beta chains from a single sample sequenced in a study of metastatic and nonmetastatic thyroid tumors. TCRdb re-called the PCR reads with MiXCR. The data show around 15,000 clones, over 25% seen once. Every patient was untreated before thyroid surgery. Sequenced: tumor tissue. The receptor source for this set is a male donor with papillary thyroid cancer or a benign thyroid nodule (not recorded which). Some clones in this sample may be carry-over from other donors' samples.

This chain links TRBV18 with TRBJ2-7; a weak D match, TRBD2 (6 bases). V gave up 6 bases and J gave up 2 bases, with 14 bases separating them. CDR1 and CDR2 from the germline V gene are KGHSH and LQKENI. This CDR3 comprises 14 residues. In DNA form, the CDR3 reads TGTGCCAGCTCCCGCGGGGCCGGAACCTACGAGCAGTACTTC. Translating it yields CASSRGAGTYEQYF.

A remark on this clone: A junction boundary mismatches the germline segment, possibly from a read error. The chain couples TRBV4-2 to TRBJ2-6, with TRBD2 as a possible D gene (6 bases). Germline loops: CDR1 LGHNA, CDR2 YNFKEQ. The CDR3 loop spans 18 amino acids. The CDR3 is CASSQDRRASSGANVLTF. The CDR3 nucleotides are TGTGCCAGCAGCCAAGATAGGAGGGCAAGCTCTGGTGCCAACGTCCTGACTTTC.

This clone was seen at least ten times. The V gene is TRBV2, the J gene TRBJ2-3; 9 nucleotides agree with TRBD1. V was clipped by 6 bases and J by 0 bases; unmatched bases: 13. The germline V gene encodes CDR1 SNHLY and CDR2 FYNNEI. The CDR3 extends over 18 amino acids. The CDR3 DNA sequence: TGTGCCAGCAGCGCATCTAGAGGGACAGGGCCTAGCACAGATACGCAGTATTTT. It is translated as CASSASRGTGPSTDTQYF.

This clone was seen a few times. The chain links TRBV7-6 to TRBJ1-6; D uncertain. The V gene lost 5 bases and the J gene lost 8 bases, with 10 bases spanning the gap. The CDR3 has 13 amino acids. Germline lookup yields CDR1 SGHVS and CDR2 FNYEAQ. This CDR3 reads CASSLMADSPLHF. In DNA form, the CDR3 reads TGTGCCAGCAGCCTTATGGCAGATTCACCCCTCCACTTT.

This clone was found a few times. J is TRBJ1-1 and V is TRBV25-1; unclear D gene. The V end lost 6 bases, the J end lost 4 bases, and 6 bases lay between the germline ends. The germline V gene has CDR1 MGHDK and CDR2 SYGVNS. The CDR3 has 11 amino acids. For the CDR3, the DNA is TGTGCCAGCAGCGACCTCACTGAAGCTTTCTTT. Amino acids: CASSDLTEAFF.

This clone has a count of ten or more. The CDR3 DNA is TGTGCCTGGAGTCGCGGGATGGAGACCCAGTACTTC. Encoded protein: CAWSRGMETQYF. This chain uses TRBV30 with TRBJ2-5; D possibly corresponds to TRBD2 (6 bases). V lost 2 bases and J 5 bases, leaving 9 bases between the germline ends. CDR1 and CDR2 (germline): GTSNPN, SVGIG (reference sequence). CDR3 length equals 12 residues.

The chain is built from TRBV4-1 and TRBJ2-2, with a tentative D call TRBD2 (5 bases). CDR3 length: 15 amino acids. Deletions cut 0 bases from V and 8 bases from J, with 13 bases between. Germline V gene data show CDR1 as MGHRA and CDR2 as YSYEKL. CDR3 coding DNA: TGCGCCAGCAGCCAAGACAGCGGATTTACTGGGGAGCTGTTTTTT. Translation gives CASSQDSGFTGELFF.

CDR3 sequence: CASSHNRGYPNTF. CDR3 sequence (DNA): TGTGCCAGCAGTCATAACAGGGGGTATCCCAACACCTTC. This chain joins TRBV12-3 or TRBV12-4 and TRBJ1-2; 8 bases are a match to TRBD1. V dropped 5 bases and J dropped 12; count of bases not matched to a gene: 11. This CDR3 is 13 amino acids long.

The chain is built from TRBV11-2 and TRBJ2-1; 9 bases fit TRBD2. V was clipped by 2 bases and J by 0 bases; unmatched bases: 8. Germline CDR1 and CDR2: SGHAT and FQNNGV. CDR3 length equals 18 residues. The CDR3 DNA sequence: TGTGCCAGCAGCTTATTGGGCCATAGCGGGAGCTCCTACAATGAGCAGTTCTTC. Protein: CASSLLGHSGSSYNEQFF.

At least ten counts were recorded for this clone. V is TRBV20-1 and J is TRBJ2-7, with TRBD1 matching over 7 bases. The CDR3 contains 14 residues. Trimming removed 1 base from V and 2 bases from J; junction bases left unmatched: 5. CDR1 and CDR2 (germline): DFQATT, SNEGSKA (reference sequence). The CDR3 DNA reads TGCAGTGCTAGAGCCCGGGACAGAGCCTACGAGCAGTACTTC. Translating gives CSARARDRAYEQYF.

The table lists this clone with a few counts. The genes are TRBV28 and TRBJ1-5, with TRBD1 identical over 8 bases. CDR3 length: 12 residues. The germline V gene has CDR1 MDHEN and CDR2 SYDVKM. After removal of 10 bases from V and 9 bases from J, the junction contained 8 bases not matched to a gene. The CDR3 here is CAISGQGLPQHF. The CDR3 DNA reads as TGTGCCATCTCAGGACAGGGCCTGCCCCAGCATTTT.

This clone was seen a handful of times. V usage is TRBV7-3 and J usage is TRBJ2-2; D call uncertain. The CDR3 spans 14 residues. Trimming stripped 6 bases from V and 0 bases from J, with 8 bases between. Germline CDR1 SGHTA, CDR2 FQGTGA. CDR3 sequence reads: CASRAKANTGELFF. Here the CDR3 DNA reads TGTGCCAGCAGGGCAAAAGCGAACACCGGGGAGCTGTTTTTT.

There are many counts of this clone. J is TRBJ1-4 and V is TRBV20-1, with no clear D. The CDR3 runs to 15 residues. CDR1 DFQATT and CDR2 SNEGSKA come from the germline V gene (reference sequence). V was clipped by 5 bases and J by 11 bases, with 24 bases between them. CDR3 nucleotide sequence: TGCAGTGCTGAACCCGATGAAGATACCCAGGAGAAACTGTTTTTT. It translates to CSAEPDEDTQEKLFF.

The rearrangement links TRBV24-1 to TRBJ2-1; D is unclear. Looked up from germline, CDR1 is KGHDR and CDR2 is SFDVKD. The length of the CDR3 is 12 residues. V was trimmed by 5 bases and J by 7 bases, leaving 8 bases between them. CDR3: CATSGQTNEQFF. CDR3 in DNA: TGTGCCACCAGTGGGCAGACTAATGAGCAGTTCTTC.

This clone occurred a few times. The gene calls are TRBV19 and TRBJ1-6, with D uncertain. The germline gives CDR1 LNHDA, CDR2 SQIVND (reference sequence). Trimming took off 5 bases at V and 0 bases at J, with 8 bases between the two ends. This CDR3 comprises 15 residues. CDR3 region: CASSRASSYNSPLHF. The CDR3 DNA follows: TGTGCCAGTAGTCGGGCGAGCTCCTATAATTCACCCCTCCACTTT. The whole variable domain, remainder taken from reference TRBV19 and TRBJ1-6, is DGGITQSPKYLFRKEGQNVTLSCEQNLNHDAMYWYRQDPGQGLRLIYYSQIVNDFQKGDIAEGYSVSREKKESFPLTVTSAQKNPTAFYLCASSRASSYNSPLHFGNGTRLTVT.

At least ten counts were recorded for this clone. Different DNA sequences within this sample yield the same CDR3. The rearrangement links TRBV28 to TRBJ1-1; D ambiguous. The CDR3 is made up of 14 amino acids. CDR1 MDHEN and CDR2 SYDVKM come from the germline V gene. V lost 5 bases, J lost 1 base, and 11 bases lay in between. CDR3: CASSLQAENTEAFF. The CDR3 nucleotides read TGTGCCAGCAGTCTTCAGGCCGAGAACACTGAAGCTTTCTTT.

The chain is built from TRBV18 and TRBJ2-7, with 9 bases lining up with TRBD2. Trimming took 1 base from V and 7 from J; bases not matched to a gene: 11. CDR3 length: 16 amino acids. From germline, CDR1 is KGHSH and CDR2 LQKENI. The chain's CDR3 is CASSPRSAREGSEQYF. As DNA, the CDR3 is TGTGCCAGCTCACCACGGTCCGCGCGGGAGGGTTCGGAGCAGTACTTC.

The CDR3 region has the DNA TGTGCCAGCAGTTGGATTCGGACAGGCCTCTCCTACGAGCAGTACTTC. Its protein product is CASSWIRTGLSYEQYF. The V call is TRBV6-4, the J call TRBJ2-7, with 7 bases aligning to TRBD1. V was clipped by 5 bases and J by 0 bases; unmatched bases: 10. From germline, CDR1 is MRHNA and CDR2 SNTAGT. The CDR3 sequence is 16 residues long.

This clone was counted ten times or more. Here the CDR3 reads CAWSVRGGYEQYF. As DNA, the CDR3 is TGTGCCTGGAGTGTACGGGGTGGGTACGAGCAGTACTTC. This chain links TRBV30 with TRBJ2-7; tentative D call: TRBD2 (5 bases). This CDR3 region has 13 residues. Looked up from germline, CDR1 is GTSNPN and CDR2 is SVGIG (reference sequence). Trimming stripped 0 bases from V and 4 bases from J, with 10 bases between. Using reference TRBV30 and TRBJ2-7 for the parts outside the CDR3, the full variable domain is SQTIHQWPATLVQPVGSPLSLECTVEGTSNPNLYWYRQAAGRGLQLLFYSVGIGQISSEVPQNLSASRPQDRQFILSSKKLLLSDSGFYLCAWSVRGGYEQYFGPGTRLTVT.

This clone has a count of ten or more. The CDR3 DNA is TGTGCCAGCAGCTTATTTACACGGAGCTCCTACGAGCAGTACTTC. Protein sequence: CASSLFTRSSYEQYF. The chain recombines TRBV7-8 with TRBJ2-7; no clear D. Per the germline V gene, CDR1 is SGHVS and CDR2 is FQNEAQ. This CDR3 is built from 15 residues. With 2 bases removed from V and 0 bases from J, the gap between germline ends came to 11 bases.

A note on this clone: One end of the junction fails to match germline, which may point to a read error. The chain is built from TRBV11-2 and TRBJ2-1; no clear D gene. Germline V lookup: CDR1 SGHAT, CDR2 FQNNGV. There are 15 residues in the CDR3. The CDR3 DNA reads TGTGCCAGCAGCTTAGGGGCATGGGTCATGAATGATCAGTTCTTC. This translates into CASSLGAWVMNDQFF.

This clone was detected many times. V is TRBV2 and J is TRBJ2-3; 14 bases are shared with TRBD2. This CDR3 has 15 amino acids. The V and J ends lost 8 bases and 5 bases, in that order; junction bases with no gene match: 6. The germline V gene encodes CDR1 SNHLY and CDR2 FYNNEI. This chain's CDR3 is CASETSGRALDTQYF. Here the CDR3 DNA reads TGTGCCAGCGAGACTAGCGGGAGGGCCTTAGATACGCAGTATTTT.

The chain carries TRBV6-2 or TRBV6-3 and TRBJ2-7; TRBD2 matches at 12 bases. Germline trimming cut 0 bases from V and 9 bases from J; bases unmatched to any gene: 21. From germline, CDR1 is MNHEY and CDR2 SVGEGT. The CDR3 is made up of 20 amino acids. This CDR3 reads CASSYSTQGFGLAGGGTQYF. The DNA for the CDR3 is TGTGCCAGCAGTTACTCGACCCAGGGGTTCGGTCTAGCGGGAGGGGGTACGCAGTACTTC.

The sample holds many counts of this clone. V and J are TRBV9 and TRBJ2-3; 11 bases are a match to TRBD2. Germline lookup yields CDR1 SGDLS and CDR2 YYNGEE. Unmatched junction bases numbered 8, after V lost 0 bases and J lost 2 bases. The CDR3 extends over 18 amino acids. CDR3 DNA sequence: TGTGCCAGCAGCGTAGAAACTAGCGGGAGCTCTTACACAGATACGCAGTATTTT. Translating gives CASSVETSGSSYTDTQYF. Full variable domain (missing parts from reference TRBV9 and TRBJ2-3): DSGVTQTPKHLITATGQRVTLRCSPRSGDLSVYWYQQSLDQGLQFLIQYYNGEERAKGNILERFSAQQFPDLHSELNLSSLELGDSALYFCASSVETSGSSYTDTQYFGPGTRLTVL.

The V call is TRBV18, the J call TRBJ2-1, with 9 bases lining up with TRBD2. CDR1 is KGHSH, CDR2 LQKENI, per germline. This CDR3 contains 15 residues. V was pared by 5 bases and J by 7 bases, with 9 bases of the junction left unmatched. CDR3 nucleotides: TGTGCCAGCTCAGTAGCGGGAGTGCCGGGTAATGAGCAGTTCTTC. As protein: CASSVAGVPGNEQFF. Variable domain in full (rest from reference TRBV18 and TRBJ2-1): NAGVMQNPRHLVRRRGQEARLRCSPMKGHSHVYWYRQLPEEGLKFMVYLQKENIIDESGMPKERFSAEFPKEGPSILRIQQVVRGDSAAYFCASSVAGVPGNEQFFGPGTRLTVL.

This clone was seen a few times. The chain uses TRBV28 and TRBJ1-5, with 8 bases aligning to TRBD1. The germline V gene encodes CDR1 MDHEN and CDR2 SYDVKM. The CDR3 consists of 15 residues. The trim removed 6 bases at V and 7 bases at J, leaving 11 bases unmatched. CDR3: CASSSDRGDRQPQHF. CDR3 bases: TGTGCCAGCAGCTCCGACAGGGGAGATCGACAGCCCCAGCATTTT.

This clone was observed at least ten times. This rearrangement joins TRBV7-8 to TRBJ2-7; 9 bases fit TRBD1. The CDR3 loop spans 16 amino acids. With 4 bases clipped from V and 5 bases from J, the junction kept 12 bases outside the gene matches. Per the germline V gene, CDR1 is SGHVS and CDR2 is FQNEAQ. Written as DNA, the CDR3 is TGTGCCAGCAGCTCTTTCGTAGGACAGGGGAAGAACGAGCAGTACTTC. This codes for CASSSFVGQGKNEQYF. Using reference TRBV7-8 and TRBJ2-7 for the parts outside the CDR3, the full variable domain is GAGVSQSPRYKVAKRGQDVALRCDPISGHVSLFWYQQALGQGPEFLTYFQNEAQLDKSGLPSDRFFAERPEGSVSTLKIQRTQQEDSAVYLCASSSFVGQGKNEQYFGPGTRLTVT.

Concerning this clone: Given the absence of the conserved phenylalanine or tryptophan at the CDR3 end, a read error is likely. No DNA is shown, since the ends of the CDR3 on it are uncertain; the CDR3 is the one TCRdb lists. This rearrangement joins TRBV18 to TRBJ2-1; the table's D call, TRBD1, was not checked against the DNA. The germline V gene has CDR1 KGHSH and CDR2 LQKENI. From its first to its last residue, the CDR3 has 13 amino acids. The CDR3 reads CASSPDGQSKSLY.

The table lists this clone with many counts. The gene calls are TRBV5-1 and TRBJ2-4, with a tentative D call TRBD2 (5 bases). The ends were cut back, 2 bases at V and 0 bases at J, with 15 bases in the middle. CDR1 is SGHRS and CDR2 is YFSETQ in the germline V gene. There are 17 residues in the CDR3. CDR3 in DNA: TGCGCCAGCAGCTTCAGTAGCCGGGGAAAAGCCAAAAACATTCAGTACTTC. Its translation is CASSFSSRGKAKNIQYF.

This clone was found many times. The chain recombines TRBV18 with TRBJ1-1, with D unclear. The V gene lost 6 bases and the J gene lost 4 bases, with 12 bases spanning the gap. Germline V gene lookup returns CDR1 KGHSH and CDR2 LQKENI. This CDR3 has 13 residues. The CDR3: CASSATGSTEAFF. CDR3 sequence (DNA): TGTGCCAGCTCCGCTACGGGAAGCACTGAAGCTTTCTTT. The entire variable domain, with the rest obtained from reference TRBV18 and TRBJ1-1, is as follows: NAGVMQNPRHLVRRRGQEARLRCSPMKGHSHVYWYRQLPEEGLKFMVYLQKENIIDESGMPKERFSAEFPKEGPSILRIQQVVRGDSAAYFCASSATGSTEAFFGQGTRLTVV.